Sequencing of this T cell receptor beta chain was carried out in a study of blood T cells in healthy people across ages. General study findings and limits: Naive T cell percentage showed a strong correlation with the diversity of TCR beta.

The V gene end was trimmed by 1 base and the J gene end by 4 bases; junction bases not matched to a gene: 4. The CDR3 has 16 residues. Next came a second PCR, run for about 6 to 12 cycles, which used a sample-barcoded 5' primer along with a J-beta primer mix. Every sample gave at least 2.5 million paired-end reads containing CDR3. In TCRdb, the 5' RACE reads were re-called with MiXCR into one record per CDR3 protein. In the table there are 1.5 million to 2 million distinct CDR3 sequences, around 50% of which are singletons. Peripheral blood, about 9.4 milliliters per donor, was collected. Worth noting for this clonotype: Its target is unknown.

The chain employs TRBV12-3 or TRBV12-4 and TRBJ1-5; 10 positions agree with TRBD1. The origin of this receptor is a middle-aged woman in good health. The sample taken for sequencing was blood. The CDR3 coding sequence is TGTGCCAGCAGTTTAGGTGGGACAGGGGTAAATCAGCCCCAGCATTTT. This codes for CASSLGGTGVNQPQHF.